Reported below is one T cell receptor beta chain. Its antigen is not known. Measured with immunoSEQ multiplex PCR; TCRdb has only the in-frame clones, and not every one. Of over 50,000 clones listed, about 85% are singletons. These data are taken from a study of PD-1 blockade in classical Hodgkin lymphoma. Autologous stem cell transplantation was followed by relapse in every patient, and brentuximab vedotin exposure varied. When best responses were assessed, they were complete response, partial response or progressive disease. Points from the study as a whole: Significantly greater TCR diversity emerged by C4D1 in CD4+ cells but not CD8+ cells.

The sequence came from a human donor with classical Hodgkin lymphoma. Material: peripheral blood mononuclear cells (PBMCs), obtained at baseline.

The CDR3 nucleotides read TGTGCCAGCAGTAAGGAAGCGGGAGGGCCGACAGATACGCAGTATTTT. Its protein is CASSKEAGGPTDTQYF. The chain joins TRBV6-4 to TRBJ2-3, with 10 positions matching TRBD2. The CDR3 loop spans 16 amino acids. Germline V gives CDR1 MRHNA, CDR2 SNTAGT. J gave up 3 bases and V 5 bases, and 8 bases lay outside the gene matches.